This passage covers 26 T cell receptor beta chains from one sample sequenced in a study of somatic mutations in cytotoxic T cells in rheumatoid arthritis. Here immunoSEQ multiplex PCR was the method, and the copy in TCRdb shows in-frame clones only, minus some. The table has tens of thousands of clones, 70% to 85% seen once. Material for sequencing was CD8+ T cells sorted from blood. The receptor source for this set is a man aged 40-55 years in good health.

The genes are TRBV27 and TRBJ1-4; tentative D call: TRBD1 (6 bases). The V end was cut by 5 bases, the J end by 3 bases, with 13 bases between. The CDR3 consists of 15 residues. From germline, CDR1 is MNHEY and CDR2 SMNVEV (reference sequence). CDR3 nucleotide sequence: TGTGCCAGCAGTGCCGAGGGGGGCCCTAATGAAAAACTGTTTTTT. Amino acids: CASSAEGGPNEKLFF.

The chain has TRBV27 and TRBJ2-3, with 12 bases aligning to TRBD2. The length of the CDR3 is 17 residues. V shed 0 bases, J shed 6 bases, and the junction held 7 bases outside the gene matches. Germline V gene lookup returns CDR1 MNHEY and CDR2 SMNVEV (reference sequence). The chain's CDR3 is CASSLSVTSGRSDTQYF. The CDR3 bases are TGTGCCAGCAGTTTATCGGTGACTAGCGGGAGAAGTGATACGCAGTATTTT.

V and J are TRBV14 and TRBJ1-4, with D tentatively TRBD1 (6 bases). Trimming shortened V by 1 base and J by 16 bases, and 19 bases separated the two germline ends. This CDR3 is 14 amino acids long. The germline V gene encodes CDR1 SGHDN and CDR2 FVKESK. CDR3 DNA sequence: TGTGCCAGCAGCCAAGTAGTAAGGGGGGGGTTTTCGTTTTTT. Protein: CASSQVVRGGFSFF.

The chain has TRBV18 and TRBJ2-3; 12 nucleotides match TRBD2. CDR1 and CDR2 (germline): KGHSH, LQKENI. V shed 3 bases and J 6 bases; nucleotides not matched to a gene: 16. This CDR3 has 19 residues. CDR3 region: CASSPPQWTSGIAYDTQYF. The DNA for the CDR3 is TGTGCCAGCTCACCTCCACAATGGACTAGCGGGATTGCTTACGATACGCAGTATTTT.

J is TRBJ2-1 and V is TRBV11-2; D gene ambiguous. This CDR3 contains 16 residues. Trimming shortened V by 2 bases and J by 0 bases, and 11 bases separated the two germline ends. Germline CDR1 is SGHAT and CDR2 is FQNNGV. Here the CDR3 reads CASSLYPESSYNEQFF. DNA of the CDR3: TGTGCCAGCAGCTTATACCCGGAGAGCTCCTACAATGAGCAGTTCTTC.

The V and J genes are TRBV27 and TRBJ2-2; D remains ambiguous. The CDR3 consists of 14 residues. V lost 5 bases to trimming and J lost 6 bases, with 13 bases between them. Germline V gives CDR1 MNHEY, CDR2 SMNVEV (reference sequence). CDR3 residues: CASSELSTPGELFF. CDR3 DNA: TGTGCCAGCAGTGAGTTGTCGACTCCCGGGGAGCTGTTTTTT.

The table lists this clone with a few counts. The chain recombines TRBV7-2 with TRBJ2-7, with D possibly matching TRBD2 (6 bases). Germline loops: CDR1 SGHTA, CDR2 FQGNSA. V lost 2 bases and J lost 2, with 10 bases in between. The length of the CDR3 is 14 residues. Here the CDR3 reads CASSLYGGAYEQYF. DNA for the CDR3: TGTGCCAGCAGCTTATACGGGGGTGCCTACGAGCAGTACTTC.

The sample holds a few counts of this clone. The J gene is TRBJ2-7, the V gene TRBV28; D is uncertain. The CDR3 spans 12 residues. Germline CDR1 and CDR2: MDHEN and SYDVKM. V was shortened by 5 bases and J by 2 bases, with 7 bases between the two germline ends. The CDR3 bases are TGTGCCAGCAGTCCCACACCCTACGAGCAGTACTTC. This translates into CASSPTPYEQYF.

This clone was seen a handful of times. The chain combines TRBV5-1 with TRBJ2-7, with 7 bases matching TRBD1. Germline CDR1 reads SGHRS; CDR2 reads YFSETQ. V was clipped by 4 bases and J by 5 bases; unmatched bases: 9. The CDR3 loop spans 14 amino acids. CDR3 residues: CASSPETGVNEQYF. CDR3 nucleotide sequence: TGCGCCAGCAGCCCTGAAACAGGGGTCAACGAGCAGTACTTC.

This clone is a singleton in its sample. The chain carries TRBV27 and TRBJ1-5, with D possibly being TRBD1 (5 bases). Trimming took off 6 bases at V and 6 bases at J, with 15 bases between the two ends. This CDR3 spans 14 amino acids. Germline V lookup: CDR1 MNHEY, CDR2 SMNVEV (reference sequence). This chain's CDR3 is CASRSGMGPQPQHF. For the CDR3, the DNA is TGTGCCAGCAGATCGGGAATGGGGCCTCAGCCCCAGCATTTT.

The rearrangement joins TRBV6-1 to TRBJ2-3; D is ambiguous. Trimming left V 1 base short and J 3 bases short, with 5 bases between. From germline, CDR1 is MNHNS and CDR2 SASEGT. CDR3 size: 13 residues. CDR3 region: CASSEDGTDTQYF. The CDR3 nucleotides read TGTGCCAGCAGTGAAGATGGGACAGATACGCAGTATTTT.

The chain recombines TRBV6-5 with TRBJ1-1; 9 bases map to TRBD1. The CDR3 consists of 13 residues. CDR1 is MNHEY and CDR2 is SVGAGI in the germline V gene. Germline trimming cut 5 bases from V and 10 bases from J; bases unmatched to any gene: 8. The CDR3 loop is CASSAGQGMGAFF. The CDR3 nucleotides read TGTGCCAGCAGTGCCGGACAGGGGATGGGAGCTTTCTTT.

The gene calls are TRBV28 and TRBJ2-7, with a possible D match to TRBD1 (6 bases). Germline lookup yields CDR1 MDHEN and CDR2 SYDVKM. V shed 8 bases and J shed 4 bases, with 18 bases lying between them. The CDR3 is 14 residues long. The CDR3 sequence: CASRMAQGAYEQYF. The CDR3 DNA reads as TGTGCCAGCCGCATGGCACAGGGAGCGTACGAGCAGTACTTC.

The chain carries TRBV27 and TRBJ2-2, with a weak D call TRBD2 (7 bases). Germline-derived CDR1 and CDR2 are MNHEY and SMNVEV (reference sequence). Deletions cut 4 bases from V and 5 bases from J, with 11 bases between. The CDR3 is 14 amino acids. CDR3 residues: CASSYGGRTGELFF. CDR3 sequence (DNA): TGTGCCAGCAGTTACGGGGGGCGGACCGGGGAGCTGTTTTTT.

The J gene is TRBJ2-1, the V gene TRBV27; D ambiguous. Trimming cost V 6 bases and J 1 base, with 10 bases left between them. The germline gives CDR1 MNHEY, CDR2 SMNVEV (reference sequence). CDR3 size: 14 residues. CDR3 bases: TGTGCCAGCAGGGTGGGTGGGTCCTACAATGAGCAGTTCTTC. This gives the protein CASRVGGSYNEQFF.

The chain uses TRBV28 and TRBJ2-2, with 12 nucleotides matching TRBD1. The CDR3 runs to 17 residues. Germline CDR1 reads MDHEN; CDR2 reads SYDVKM. The V and J ends lost 4 bases and 6 bases, in that order; junction bases with no gene match: 9. DNA for the CDR3: TGTGCCAGCAGTTCCCGGGGACAGGGGGCCTCTTCCGGGGAGCTGTTTTTT. Amino acids: CASSSRGQGASSGELFF.

The rearrangement uses TRBV2 and TRBJ2-2, with 11 positions matching TRBD2. V trimming: 6 bases; J trimming: 7 bases; junction bases outside the gene matches: 13. The CDR3 length is 17 residues. Germline values: CDR1 SNHLY, CDR2 FYNNEI. The CDR3 DNA reads TGTGCCAGCAGCGACATTAGCGGGAGGGCGTTAGGCGGGGAGCTGTTTTTT. This gives the protein CASSDISGRALGGELFF.

This clone has a single count. This chain links TRBV7-2 with TRBJ2-5, with 10 bases lining up with TRBD2. This CDR3 spans 14 amino acids. Trimming cost V 4 bases and J 4 bases; bases outside gene matches: 3. The V gene's germline CDR1 is SGHTA and CDR2 FQGNSA. CDR3 sequence: CASSSLAGGETQYF. CDR3 DNA: TGTGCCAGCAGCTCCTTAGCGGGAGGAGAGACCCAGTACTTC.

The table lists this clone with a count of one. The chain uses TRBV19 and TRBJ2-1; no clear D gene. Trimming stripped 4 bases from V and 0 bases from J, with 13 bases between. This CDR3 contains 16 residues. Germline values: CDR1 LNHDA, CDR2 SQIVND (reference sequence). CDR3 residues: CASSTTTYSSYNEQFF. CDR3 sequence (DNA): TGTGCCAGTAGTACGACCACCTATAGCTCCTACAATGAGCAGTTCTTC.

This clone occurred once. This chain links TRBV27 with TRBJ2-7; 7 positions match TRBD1. Losses at the gene ends were 6 bases for V and 6 bases for J; bases not matched to a gene: 20. This CDR3 comprises 17 residues. Germline values: CDR1 MNHEY, CDR2 SMNVEV (reference sequence). The CDR3 reads CASRNLPEQGIGFEQYF. As DNA, the CDR3 is TGTGCCAGCAGAAACCTACCGGAACAGGGGATTGGATTCGAGCAGTACTTC.

This clone was seen a single time. This rearrangement joins TRBV19 to TRBJ1-1; TRBD1 matches 10 bases. Germline V CDR1 and CDR2: LNHDA, SQIVND (reference sequence). V dropped 6 bases and J dropped 5; count of bases not matched to a gene: 18. This CDR3 has 18 amino acids. CDR3 in DNA: TGTGCCAGTAGCTCTCCTAGGGACAGGGGTTTAATTAGAACTGAAGCTTTCTTT. Amino acids: CASSSPRDRGLIRTEAFF.

V gene TRBV7-9 combines with J gene TRBJ2-7, with D possibly TRBD2 on 6 matching bases. V was clipped by 1 base and J by 3 bases, with 13 bases between them. The V gene's germline CDR1 is SEHNR and CDR2 FQNEAQ (reference sequence). This CDR3 spans 15 amino acids. The CDR3 sequence is CASSLDGRIGYEQYF. CDR3 DNA: TGTGCCAGCAGCTTAGATGGGAGGATCGGCTACGAGCAGTACTTC.

The chain employs TRBV28 and TRBJ2-7, with 8 nucleotides matching TRBD1. V lost 6 bases to trimming and J lost 5 bases; unmatched junction nucleotides: 12. The CDR3 covers 15 residues. The V gene's germline CDR1 is MDHEN and CDR2 SYDVKM. CDR3 sequence (DNA): TGTGCCAGCAGCCCTCTCGGACAGGGCTGGAACGAGCAGTACTTC. Encoded protein: CASSPLGQGWNEQYF.

This clone was detected a few times. The chain recombines TRBV13 with TRBJ1-5; D call uncertain. The CDR3 has 13 amino acids. The V and J ends lost 5 bases and 2 bases respectively, with 7 bases between them. Germline-derived CDR1 and CDR2 are PRHDT and FYEKMQ (reference sequence). The DNA of the CDR3 is TGTGCCAGCAGCCACAAAGGCAATCAGCCCCAGCATTTT. It codes for CASSHKGNQPQHF.

This clone has only one observation. The genes are TRBV12-2 and TRBJ2-1. TRBV12-2 corresponds to a pseudogene. The CDR3 is 20 amino acids. This CDR3 reads CASRAAGGQEDFSSYNEQFF. CDR3 bases: TGTGCAAGTCGCGCTGCGGGGGGACAGGAGGATTTTAGCTCCTACAATGAGCAGTTCTTC.

The chain uses TRBV5-1 and TRBJ1-1; D remains ambiguous. CDR1 is SGHRS and CDR2 is YFSETQ in the germline V gene. The V gene lost 1 base and the J gene lost 2 bases, with 12 bases spanning the gap. CDR3 length: 15 residues. The CDR3 coding sequence is TGCGCCAGCAGCTTGAACGGGCGGGCAAACACTGAAGCTTTCTTT. Translation gives CASSLNGRANTEAFF.